Below, 26 T cell receptor beta chains from the same sample are listed, as sequenced in a study of CD8+ T cells in alopecia areata. Treatment given: oral pan-JAK inhibitor, 5-10 mg twice daily. RNA extraction and reverse transcription yielded cDNA as sequencing template. Some clones are missing from TCRdb's copy, which holds only in-frame ones; the method was immunoSEQ multiplex PCR. This sample has 180,000 or so clones, with about 62% found just once. The material sequenced was CD4+ T cells sorted from blood, taken at week 24, from a patient treated with tofacitinib. Every receptor here comes from a human donor with alopecia areata.

This clone was seen once. Other DNA variants within this sample encode the same CDR3. V usage is TRBV5-1 and J usage is TRBJ2-5; D not resolved. The germline gives CDR1 SGHRS, CDR2 YFSETQ. Trimming stripped 1 base from V and 4 bases from J, with 2 bases between. The CDR3 consists of 11 residues. This chain's CDR3 is CASSLRETQYF. The CDR3 DNA reads TGCGCCAGCAGCTTGCGAGAGACCCAGTACTTC.

J is TRBJ1-2 and V is TRBV27, with TRBD1 identical over 8 bases. The CDR3 sequence is 14 residues long. J lost 4 bases, V lost 11 bases, and 12 bases had no gene match. Germline V lookup: CDR1 MNHEY, CDR2 SMNVEV (reference sequence). CDR3 in amino acids: CACASGQGGYGYTF. The CDR3 coding sequence is TGTGCCTGCGCCTCAGGACAGGGCGGCTATGGCTACACCTTC.

J is TRBJ2-5 and V is TRBV5-1; D is undetermined. The CDR3 covers 12 residues. V was cut by 2 bases and J by 5 bases, with 7 bases left in between. Germline loops: CDR1 SGHRS, CDR2 YFSETQ. The CDR3: CASSFASETQYF. The DNA of the CDR3 is TGCGCCAGCAGCTTCGCATCTGAGACCCAGTACTTC. Together with reference TRBV5-1 and TRBJ2-5, the CDR3 gives the full variable domain: KAGVTQTPRYLIKTRGQQVTLSCSPISGHRSVSWYQQTPGQGLQFLFEYFSETQRNKGNFPGRFSGRQFSNSRSEMNVSTLELGDSALYLCASSFASETQYFGPGTRLLVL.

This chain links TRBV5-6 with TRBJ1-6; 7 bases map to TRBD1. V gave up 4 bases and J gave up 8 bases; unmatched junction bases: 3. This CDR3 has 13 amino acids. Germline CDR1 SGHDT, CDR2 YYEEEE. The CDR3 loop is CASSRDRDSPLHF. CDR3 coding DNA: TGTGCCAGCAGCCGAGACAGGGATTCACCCCTCCACTTT. The full variable domain, with the rest looked up from reference TRBV5-6 and TRBJ1-6, is DAGVTQSPTHLIKTRGQQVTLRCSPKSGHDTVSWYQQALGQGPQFIFQYYEEEERQRGNFPDRFSGHQFPNYSSELNVNALLLGDSALYLCASSRDRDSPLHFGNGTRLTVT.

The chain joins TRBV7-3 to TRBJ2-2; no clear D gene. The CDR3 is 16 residues long. With 1 base removed from V and 2 bases from J, the gap between germline ends came to 11 bases. The V gene's germline CDR1 is SGHTA and CDR2 FQGTGA. In nucleotides, the CDR3 is TGTGCCAGCAGCTTAAATGCCGCGACCAACACCGGGGAGCTGTTTTTT. Translated, it gives CASSLNAATNTGELFF.

The gene calls are TRBV7-9 and TRBJ1-1, with D uncertain. Germline values: CDR1 SEHNR, CDR2 FQNEAQ (reference sequence). Trimming left V 3 bases short and J 5 bases short, with 10 bases between. The CDR3 has 13 amino acids. The CDR3 loop reads CASSLMPGTEAFF. DNA for the CDR3: TGTGCCAGCAGCTTGATGCCGGGAACTGAAGCTTTCTTT.

This clone showed up just once. CDR3 amino acids: CASSFQNQPQHF. The CDR3 region has the DNA TGTGCCAGCAGCTTTCAGAATCAGCCCCAGCATTTT. The V and J genes are TRBV5-6 and TRBJ1-5; D gene uncertain. The V gene lost 2 bases and the J gene lost 4 bases, with 4 bases spanning the gap. The length of the CDR3 is 12 residues. The germline V gene has CDR1 SGHDT and CDR2 YYEEEE.

This clone was seen a handful of times. The chain links TRBV2 to TRBJ1-6, with TRBD1 matching over 8 bases. The CDR3 sequence is 14 residues long. The V gene's germline CDR1 is SNHLY and CDR2 FYNNEI. V shed 4 bases, J shed 7 bases, and the junction held 3 bases outside the gene matches. CDR3 DNA: TGTGCCAGCAGTGGAACAGGGGGGAATTCACCCCTCCACTTT. It codes for CASSGTGGNSPLHF.

The chain carries TRBV5-1 and TRBJ2-5, with 11 bases matching TRBD2. The CDR3 runs to 16 residues. Germline-derived CDR1 and CDR2 are SGHRS and YFSETQ. The trim removed 3 bases at V and 3 bases at J, leaving 7 bases unmatched. The CDR3 bases are TGCGCCAGCAGCTATGCTACTAGCGGGAGAAAAGAGACCCAGTACTTC. As protein: CASSYATSGRKETQYF. Complete variable domain (other parts from reference TRBV5-1 and TRBJ2-5): KAGVTQTPRYLIKTRGQQVTLSCSPISGHRSVSWYQQTPGQGLQFLFEYFSETQRNKGNFPGRFSGRQFSNSRSEMNVSTLELGDSALYLCASSYATSGRKETQYFGPGTRLLVL.

The chain employs TRBV5-6 and TRBJ2-2; the D gene is possibly TRBD2 (5 bases). The V gene's germline CDR1 is SGHDT and CDR2 YYEEEE. CDR3 length: 16 residues. The ends were cut back, 4 bases at V and 0 bases at J, with 13 bases in the middle. CDR3 sequence (DNA): TGTGCCAGCAGCGGTAGCGCATCTACGAACACCGGGGAGCTGTTTTTT. Encoded protein: CASSGSASTNTGELFF.

The chain employs TRBV30 and TRBJ2-1; D gene unclear. The V gene's germline CDR1 is GTSNPN and CDR2 SVGIG (reference sequence). The germline V and J ends were trimmed by 3 bases and 10 bases, with 10 bases remaining between them. The CDR3 runs to 11 residues. The DNA of the CDR3 is TGTGCCTGGAGCAGCAGAGAAGAGCAGTTCTTC. This gives the protein CAWSSREEQFF.

This clone was found a few times. This chain uses TRBV5-6 with TRBJ1-5, with D perhaps TRBD1 (5 bases). Germline loops: CDR1 SGHDT, CDR2 YYEEEE. The CDR3 runs 14 residues. Between the trimmed V and J ends, which lost 1 base and 3 bases, there was a span of 8 bases. The CDR3 sequence: CASSLSGINQPQHF. CDR3 bases: TGTGCCAGCAGCTTGTCAGGGATCAATCAGCCCCAGCATTTT.

The V gene is TRBV29-1, the J gene TRBJ2-7; 8 bases align to TRBD1. V trimming: 4 bases; J trimming: 1 base; junction bases outside the gene matches: 6. This CDR3 is 14 amino acids long. The V gene's germline CDR1 is SQVTM and CDR2 ANQGSEA. The CDR3 nucleotides read TGCAGCGTTGTTCGGGACAGGAGTTCCTACGAGCAGTACTTC. Translation gives CSVVRDRSSYEQYF.

The rearrangement uses TRBV4-1 and TRBJ2-6; D not resolved. The ends were cut back, 1 base at V and 5 bases at J, with 9 bases in the middle. Germline CDR1 is MGHRA and CDR2 is YSYEKL. The CDR3 is 15 residues long. The CDR3 DNA follows: TGCGCCAGCAGCCAAGCCCCGGTACGGGCCAACGTCCTGACTTTC. Residues: CASSQAPVRANVLTF.

The chain carries TRBV29-1 and TRBJ2-3; 9 bases fit TRBD1. The germline CDR1 and CDR2 sequences are SQVTM and ANQGSEA. The CDR3 has 15 residues. V shed 2 bases, J shed 5 bases, and the junction held 8 bases outside the gene matches. CDR3: CSVERSGTGKDTQYF. In DNA, the CDR3 is TGCAGCGTTGAAAGATCCGGGACAGGGAAAGATACGCAGTATTTT.

This clone was found a few times. This rearrangement joins TRBV28 to TRBJ1-3, with D perhaps matching TRBD1 (5 bases). There are 15 residues in the CDR3. Trimming took 6 bases from V and 4 from J, leaving 16 bases between them. The germline CDR1 and CDR2 sequences are MDHEN and SYDVKM. CDR3 loop: CASRPQDMAGNTIYF. The CDR3 bases are TGTGCCAGCAGGCCACAGGATATGGCCGGAAACACCATATATTTT.

This chain uses TRBV28 with TRBJ1-2; weak D call: TRBD1 (5 bases). The CDR3 spans 14 residues. V was shortened by 6 bases and J by 0 bases, with 11 bases between the two germline ends. Germline-derived CDR1 and CDR2 are MDHEN and SYDVKM. CDR3 nucleotides: TGTGCCAGCAGACCCTTAGGGGCTAACTATGGCTACACCTTC. Its protein product is CASRPLGANYGYTF.

This rearrangement joins TRBV29-1 to TRBJ1-1; the D is unclear. The V end was cut by 6 bases, the J end by 0 bases, with 11 bases between. Looked up from germline, CDR1 is SQVTM and CDR2 is ANQGSEA. The CDR3 has 13 amino acids. This CDR3 is CSVDRVMNTEAFF. The DNA of the CDR3 is TGCAGCGTGGACCGGGTGATGAACACTGAAGCTTTCTTT.

The rearrangement links TRBV29-1 to TRBJ2-1, with D unresolved. The CDR3 loop spans 12 amino acids. CDR1 is SQVTM and CDR2 is ANQGSEA in the germline V gene. Trimming took off 7 bases at V and 3 bases at J, with 10 bases between the two ends. CDR3 DNA: TGCAGCGGTGAGAGGAGCTACAATGAGCAGTTCTTC. Protein: CSGERSYNEQFF.

The rearrangement links TRBV7-8 to TRBJ2-7; 10 nucleotides match TRBD2. This CDR3 comprises 14 residues. CDR1 and CDR2 from the germline V gene are SGHVS and FQNEAQ. V lost 0 bases and J lost 7; bases outside the gene matches: 3. The CDR3 bases are TGTGCCAGCAGCTTAGCGGGACTAGCGCGTGAGCAGTACTTC. It translates to CASSLAGLAREQYF.

The V call is TRBV30, the J call TRBJ2-7, with D possibly TRBD1 on 6 matching bases. V dropped 0 bases and J dropped 1 base, with 13 bases sitting between them. The germline CDR1 and CDR2 sequences are GTSNPN and SVGIG (reference sequence). CDR3 size: 15 residues. The CDR3 DNA follows: TGTGCCTGGAGTGTAGGGGGACCACTTTCCTACGAGCAGTACTTC. Translating it yields CAWSVGGPLSYEQYF.

This clone has a handful of counts. The chain has TRBV29-1 and TRBJ2-2, with 10 bases fitting TRBD1. After removal of 7 bases from V and 6 bases from J, the junction contained 8 bases not matched to a gene. Germline V gives CDR1 SQVTM, CDR2 ANQGSEA. This CDR3 comprises 14 residues. In DNA, the CDR3 is TGCAGCGCAGGGGACAGGGGAAAGGCCGGGGAGCTGTTTTTT. Translating gives CSAGDRGKAGELFF.

This clone was counted between two and nine times. Sequence at one end of the junction differs from germline and may be a read error. This chain joins TRBV5-1 and TRBJ1-4, with D unclear. This CDR3 spans 14 amino acids. Germline-derived CDR1 and CDR2 are SGHRS and YFSETQ. The chain's CDR3 is CASSASLSGGRLLF. CDR3 DNA sequence: TGCGCCAGCTCAGCTTCCCTCTCTGGTGGCAGGCTCCTTTTT.

The chain is built from TRBV9 and TRBJ1-2; 7 bases map to TRBD1. The germline CDR1 and CDR2 sequences are SGDLS and YYNGEE. This CDR3 has 17 amino acids. With V trimmed by 3 bases and J by 4 bases, 15 bases remained unmatched. CDR3 sequence: CASSARGQTDFSYGYTF. The CDR3 DNA is TGTGCCAGCAGCGCGAGGGGACAGACCGATTTTTCCTATGGCTACACCTTC.

The chain joins TRBV28 to TRBJ2-3; 8 nucleotides align to TRBD2. V dropped 7 bases and J dropped 6; count of bases not matched to a gene: 6. The germline CDR1 and CDR2 sequences are MDHEN and SYDVKM. The CDR3 spans 13 residues. CDR3 nucleotides: TGTGCCAGCACCTCTCGGACTAGCGATACGCAGTATTTT. It is translated as CASTSRTSDTQYF. Full variable domain (remainder filled in from reference TRBV28 and TRBJ2-3): DVKVTQSSRYLVKRTGEKVFLECVQDMDHENMFWYRQDPGLGLRLIYFSYDVKMKEKGDIPEGYSVSREKKERFSLILESASTNQTSMYLCASTSRTSDTQYFGPGTRLTVL.

The chain joins TRBV9 to TRBJ2-3; 12 nucleotides agree with TRBD1. The V gene end was trimmed by 4 bases and the J gene end by 0 bases; junction bases not matched to a gene: 6. From germline, CDR1 is SGDLS and CDR2 YYNGEE. The CDR3 loop spans 17 amino acids. CDR3 in amino acids: CASSYGTGGGSTDTQYF. CDR3 sequence (DNA): TGTGCCAGCAGCTACGGGACAGGGGGCGGGAGCACAGATACGCAGTATTTT.